Following are 10 T cell receptor beta chains from one sample sequenced in a study of blood T cell repertoires in COVID-19. The protocol was immunoSEQ multiplex PCR, while the TCRdb copy is restricted to in-frame clones and leaves out a portion. Among over 350,000 clones listed, roughly 89% were seen once. Input material: PBMCs or T cells enriched from blood (not recorded which). Receptors were obtained from a woman aged 45-60 years who had recovered from COVID-19.

The chain couples TRBV19 to TRBJ1-1; 11 nucleotides align to TRBD1. Trimming removed 1 base from V and 10 bases from J; junction bases left unmatched: 2. Germline V gene data show CDR1 as LNHDA and CDR2 as SQIVND (reference sequence). This CDR3 is built from 13 residues. The CDR3 DNA follows: TGTGCCAGTAGTATAGGGACAGGGGGCTCAGCTTTCTTT. Translating it yields CASSIGTGGSAFF.

This clone was detected only once. The V and J genes are TRBV3-1 (or the pseudogene TRBV3-2) and TRBJ2-7; D may be TRBD1 (5 bases). The V end lost 0 bases, the J end lost 0 bases, and 12 bases lay between the germline ends. The CDR3 totals 16 residues. Germline V gene sequence: CDR1 LGHDT, CDR2 YNNKEL (reference sequence). The CDR3 bases are TGTGCCAGCAGCCAAGATGGAAGGGGATTCTCCTACGAGCAGTACTTC. Residues: CASSQDGRGFSYEQYF.

V gene TRBV27 combines with J gene TRBJ1-2; TRBD1 is a possible D gene (5 bases). The CDR3 runs to 15 residues. Germline CDR1 reads MNHEY; CDR2 reads SMNVEV (reference sequence). Trimming pared 5 bases from V and 4 bases from J, leaving 17 bases between. CDR3 bases: TGTGCCAGCAGTAACGACGGGGGAGGGGTCTATGGCTACACCTTC. Its protein is CASSNDGGGVYGYTF.

J is TRBJ1-3 and V is TRBV10-3; the match to TRBD1 covers 7 bases. The CDR3 extends over 17 amino acids. The J segment lost 2 bases and the V segment lost 6 bases, leaving 13 bases of the junction unmatched. Germline assignment: CDR1 ENHRY and CDR2 SYGVKD. In DNA, the CDR3 is TGTGCCATCAGGGACGAAAAACTCAGGGGGGCTGGAAACACCATATATTTT. This translates into CAIRDEKLRGAGNTIYF.

This sequence joins TRBV27 and TRBJ1-2; TRBD1 is a possible D gene (6 bases). The germline gives CDR1 MNHEY, CDR2 SMNVEV (reference sequence). The CDR3 consists of 14 residues. Between the trimmed V and J ends, which lost 8 bases and 9 bases, there was a span of 22 bases. The CDR3 DNA reads as TGTGCCAGCCGGGACAACTCTATCCTGACGCGCTACACCTTC. Its translation is CASRDNSILTRYTF.

The rearrangement links TRBV5-6 to TRBJ1-5; no clear D gene. Between the trimmed V and J ends, which lost 0 bases and 2 bases, there was a span of 6 bases. The CDR3 is 14 amino acids. Germline V gene lookup returns CDR1 SGHDT and CDR2 YYEEEE. CDR3 nucleotides: TGTGCCAGCAGCTTGGGTTCCGGCAATCAGCCCCAGCATTTT. Amino acid sequence: CASSLGSGNQPQHF. The whole variable domain, filled in from reference TRBV5-6 and TRBJ1-5, reads DAGVTQSPTHLIKTRGQQVTLRCSPKSGHDTVSWYQQALGQGPQFIFQYYEEEERQRGNFPDRFSGHQFPNYSSELNVNALLLGDSALYLCASSLGSGNQPQHFGDGTRLSIL.

This chain joins TRBV5-1 and TRBJ2-3; 12 bases are shared with TRBD1. V lost 1 base and J lost 4; bases outside the gene matches: 4. Germline loops: CDR1 SGHRS, CDR2 YFSETQ. The CDR3 is 16 residues long. CDR3 DNA: TGCGCCAGCAGCTTGAGTGGGACAGGGGGCTCAGATACGCAGTATTTT. This encodes CASSLSGTGGSDTQYF.

This clone was seen more than once but under ten times. The J gene is TRBJ1-6, the V gene TRBV5-1, with 10 bases that match TRBD1. Trimming removed 3 bases from V and 5 bases from J; junction bases left unmatched: 5. The CDR3 consists of 16 residues. The germline gives CDR1 SGHRS, CDR2 YFSETQ. DNA of the CDR3: TGCGCCAGCAGCTCACGGACAGGGGGGAATAATTCACCCCTCCACTTT. Protein product: CASSSRTGGNNSPLHF.

V is TRBV7-9 and J is TRBJ2-2; possibly TRBD2 for D (6 bases). Germline assignment: CDR1 SEHNR and CDR2 FQNEAQ (reference sequence). V lost 4 bases to trimming and J lost 5 bases, with 14 bases between them. CDR3 length: 15 residues. DNA of the CDR3: TGTGCCAGCAGCTACCCGGGACTTACGACCGGGGAGCTGTTTTTT. The encoded protein is CASSYPGLTTGELFF. The full variable domain, completed using reference TRBV7-9 and TRBJ2-2, is DTGVSQNPRHKITKRGQNVTFRCDPISEHNRLYWYRQTLGQGPEFLTYFQNEAQLEKSRLLSDRFSAERPKGSFSTLEIQRTEQGDSAMYLCASSYPGLTTGELFFGEGSRLTVL.

CDR3 amino acids: CASSPYADSYEQYF. The CDR3 nucleotides read TGTGCCAGCTCACCATACGCGGATTCCTACGAGCAGTACTTC. The chain combines TRBV18 with TRBJ2-7; D is uncertain. The V and J ends lost 2 bases and 1 base respectively, with 9 bases between them. CDR1 KGHSH and CDR2 LQKENI come from the germline V gene. CDR3 length: 14 amino acids. Drawing the rest from reference TRBV18 and TRBJ2-7, the complete variable domain is NAGVMQNPRHLVRRRGQEARLRCSPMKGHSHVYWYRQLPEEGLKFMVYLQKENIIDESGMPKERFSAEFPKEGPSILRIQQVVRGDSAAYFCASSPYADSYEQYFGPGTRLTVT.